The 24 T cell receptor beta chains below were found in one sample sequenced in a study of blood T cell repertoires in COVID-19. The protocol was immunoSEQ multiplex PCR, while the TCRdb copy is restricted to in-frame clones and leaves out a portion. The profile covers under 250,000 clones, with approximately 80% appearing a single time and approximately 1.8% taken by the ten largest. Sequencing was carried out using PBMCs or T cells enriched from blood (not recorded which). The receptor set was obtained from a man between 60 and 70 years old who had recovered from COVID-19.

A note on this clone: Within the sample, other DNA sequences also encode this same CDR3. The CDR3 DNA is TGTGCCAGTAGTATGACAGGCAGCAATCAGCCCCAGCATTTT. It specifies CASSMTGSNQPQHF. The V and J genes are TRBV19 and TRBJ1-5; the D gene is possibly TRBD1 (6 bases). CDR1 is LNHDA and CDR2 is SQIVND in the germline V gene (reference sequence). The CDR3 consists of 14 residues. V lost 3 bases and J 1 base, leaving 7 bases between the germline ends.

The chain has TRBV7-9 and TRBJ1-6, with D uncertain. V lost 2 bases and J lost 0, with 8 bases in between. The length of the CDR3 is 16 residues. The germline V gene encodes CDR1 SEHNR and CDR2 FQNEAQ (reference sequence). The DNA for the CDR3 is TGTGCCAGCAGCTTAAACAATCCCTCCTATAATTCACCCCTCCACTTT. It yields the protein CASSLNNPSYNSPLHF.

V usage is TRBV14 and J usage is TRBJ1-1, with a tentative D call TRBD1 (5 bases). The CDR3 is 16 amino acids. Germline loops: CDR1 SGHDN, CDR2 FVKESK. V was clipped by 0 bases and J by 0 bases, with 11 bases between them. As DNA, the CDR3 is TGTGCCAGCAGCCAAGATGGGGGGACGGTGAACACTGAAGCTTTCTTT. Protein product: CASSQDGGTVNTEAFF.

V is TRBV30 and J is TRBJ2-2; D is perhaps TRBD1 (5 bases). Gene TRBJ1-3 matches the end of the DNA better, so the J call may be wrong. CDR1 GTSNPN and CDR2 SVGIG come from the germline V gene (reference sequence). This CDR3 is 17 amino acids long. The CDR3 here is CAWSLGPGRERGNTIYF. The CDR3 DNA follows: TGTGCCTGGAGCCTAGGCCCGGGCAGGGAACGTGGAAACACCATATATTTT.

The chain couples TRBV19 to TRBJ1-5, with 8 bases that match TRBD1. Per germline, CDR1 LNHDA and CDR2 SQIVND (reference sequence). This CDR3 has 16 amino acids. Trimming took 5 bases from V and 5 from J; bases not matched to a gene: 11. The CDR3 sequence: CASSSRGTGPYQPQHF. The DNA of the CDR3 is TGTGCCAGTAGTTCCCGGGGGACAGGACCCTATCAGCCCCAGCATTTT. The variable domain in full, with the rest retrieved from reference TRBV19 and TRBJ1-5, is DGGITQSPKYLFRKEGQNVTLSCEQNLNHDAMYWYRQDPGQGLRLIYYSQIVNDFQKGDIAEGYSVSREKKESFPLTVTSAQKNPTAFYLCASSSRGTGPYQPQHFGDGTRLSIL.

The chain joins TRBV6-6 to TRBJ2-5, with 8 bases matching TRBD1. The junction had 7 bases not matched to a gene; V was cut back by 4 bases and J by 3 bases. Germline V gives CDR1 MNHNY, CDR2 SVGAGI (reference sequence). This CDR3 has 15 residues. The CDR3 protein is CASSLGTGQKETQYF. CDR3 DNA: TGTGCCAGCAGTTTAGGGACAGGCCAAAAAGAGACCCAGTACTTC.

This clone was counted once. This chain links TRBV6-5 with TRBJ2-1; 8 bases are a match to TRBD1. The CDR3 consists of 14 residues. CDR1 is MNHEY, CDR2 SVGAGI, per germline. The J segment lost 4 bases and the V segment lost 6 bases, leaving 5 bases of the junction unmatched. CDR3 amino acids: CASSDGQGYNEQFF. CDR3 sequence (DNA): TGTGCCAGCAGCGATGGACAGGGATACAATGAGCAGTTCTTC.

V and J are TRBV5-4 and TRBJ2-5, with D possibly TRBD1 on 6 matching bases. Trimming left V 4 bases short and J 4 bases short, with 29 bases between. The CDR3 extends over 19 amino acids. Germline V gene lookup returns CDR1 SGHNT and CDR2 YYREEE (reference sequence). CDR3 bases: TGTGCCAGCAGCCGGAAACCCCCAACCGGGCCCTGGGGGCGAGAGACCCAGTACTTC. It encodes CASSRKPPTGPWGRETQYF.

The chain recombines TRBV19 with TRBJ1-5, with 8 bases aligning to TRBD1. Trimming cost V 3 bases and J 6 bases; bases outside gene matches: 7. Per the germline V gene, CDR1 is LNHDA and CDR2 is SQIVND (reference sequence). The CDR3 runs 15 residues. CDR3 residues: CASSMMAGGGQPQHF. DNA of the CDR3: TGTGCCAGTAGTATGATGGCAGGGGGCGGTCAGCCCCAGCATTTT.

The chain employs TRBV15 and TRBJ2-7; D may correspond to TRBD1 or TRBD2 (7 bases each). Between the trimmed V and J ends, which lost 7 bases and 3 bases, there was a span of 16 bases. CDR1 is LNHNV, CDR2 YYDKDF, per germline (reference sequence). This CDR3 has 14 amino acids. CDR3 bases: TGTGCCACCACCAGGGGGGGGGCCAACTACGAGCAGTACTTC. Translation: CATTRGGANYEQYF.

The chain carries TRBV11-3 and TRBJ2-1, with TRBD1 identical over 12 bases. Trimming at V came to 5 bases and at J to 3 bases, leaving 2 bases not matched to a gene. Germline V gene data show CDR1 as SGHNT and CDR2 as YENEEA. CDR3 size: 15 residues. This CDR3 reads CASSRDRGLYNEQFF. In nucleotides, the CDR3 is TGTGCCAGCAGCCGGGACAGGGGGCTCTACAATGAGCAGTTCTTC. The complete variable domain, with remaining parts taken from reference TRBV11-3 and TRBJ2-1, reads EAGVVQSPRYKIIEKKQPVAFWCNPISGHNTLYWYLQNLGQGPELLIRYENEEAVDDSQLPKDRFSAERLKGVDSTLKIQPAELGDSAVYLCASSRDRGLYNEQFFGPGTRLTVL.

The V gene is TRBV11-2, the J gene TRBJ1-4; D remains unclear. CDR1 is SGHAT and CDR2 is FQNNGV in the germline V gene. The CDR3 sequence is 14 residues long. Trimming cost V 7 bases and J 7 bases, with 16 bases left between them. CDR3 DNA sequence: TGTGCCAGCACTAAATCCCCGTCGAGTGAAAAACTGTTTTTT. Its protein product is CASTKSPSSEKLFF.

V and J are TRBV6-5 and TRBJ2-7; D ambiguous. CDR1 is MNHEY and CDR2 is SVGAGI in the germline V gene. This CDR3 is 13 amino acids long. V lost 4 bases and J lost 4, with 11 bases in between. CDR3: CASSSGFPYEQYF. The CDR3 bases are TGTGCCAGCAGTTCCGGGTTCCCGTACGAGCAGTACTTC.

This clone was detected a few times. CDR3 sequence: CASKQGRNTGELFF. The CDR3 DNA follows: TGTGCCAGCAAACAGGGCAGAAACACCGGGGAGCTGTTTTTT. V and J are TRBV9 and TRBJ2-2, with TRBD1 as a possible D gene (6 bases). The CDR3 runs to 14 residues. Germline V CDR1 and CDR2: SGDLS, YYNGEE. Trimming removed 6 bases from V and 2 bases from J, with 11 bases in between.

This chain joins TRBV9 and TRBJ1-3, with D perhaps matching TRBD1 (6 bases). Trimming took 0 bases from V and 0 from J, leaving 7 bases between them. Germline lookup yields CDR1 SGDLS and CDR2 YYNGEE. This CDR3 region has 15 residues. The CDR3 region is CASSVGTVSGNTIYF. CDR3 nucleotides: TGTGCCAGCAGCGTAGGGACAGTCTCTGGAAACACCATATATTTT.

There are a few counts of this clone. J is TRBJ1-6 and V is TRBV7-3; a possible D gene is TRBD1 (5 bases). The ends were cut back, 5 bases at V and 5 bases at J, with 13 bases in the middle. Germline V gives CDR1 SGHTA, CDR2 FQGTGA. The CDR3 covers 15 residues. The CDR3 here is CASSTAGVHNSPLHF. The CDR3 bases are TGTGCCAGCAGCACCGCGGGGGTTCATAATTCACCCCTCCACTTT.

This clone was detected once. The gene calls are TRBV29-1 and TRBJ1-1, with D possibly being TRBD1 (6 bases). CDR1 is SQVTM, CDR2 ANQGSEA, per germline. The CDR3 loop spans 15 amino acids. Trimming cost V 6 bases and J 0 bases, with 17 bases left between them. CDR3 region: CSVTGKEGLNTEAFF. DNA of the CDR3: TGCAGCGTAACAGGGAAAGAGGGCCTGAACACTGAAGCTTTCTTT.

The V gene is TRBV3-1 (or the pseudogene TRBV3-2), the J gene TRBJ1-1; D might be TRBD1 (5 bases). From germline, CDR1 is LGHDT and CDR2 YNNKEL (reference sequence). The CDR3 is 13 amino acids. V was shortened by 2 bases and J by 4 bases, with 8 bases between the two germline ends. The CDR3 bases are TGTGCCAGCAGCCAACTCCAGGGCACTGAAGCTTTCTTT. Protein product: CASSQLQGTEAFF.

The chain is built from TRBV5-1 and TRBJ1-1, with D possibly TRBD1 on 6 matching bases. This CDR3 spans 14 amino acids. V lost 3 bases and J 1 base, leaving 10 bases between the germline ends. The V gene's germline CDR1 is SGHRS and CDR2 YFSETQ. CDR3 sequence reads: CASSSQGQNTEAFF. CDR3 bases: TGCGCCAGCAGCTCACAGGGACAGAACACTGAAGCTTTCTTT.

The V call is TRBV5-1, the J call TRBJ2-2, with 7 bases fitting TRBD1. This CDR3 has 16 amino acids. V shed 7 bases and J 4 bases; nucleotides not matched to a gene: 13. Germline lookup yields CDR1 SGHRS and CDR2 YFSETQ. The CDR3, as DNA: TGCGCCAGCGCCAAACTCCAGGGGGTGGGCACCGGGGAGCTGTTTTTT. Translating gives CASAKLQGVGTGELFF.

The chain recombines TRBV7-3 with TRBJ2-7; D perhaps matches TRBD1 (5 bases). This CDR3 comprises 13 residues. Trimming left V 2 bases short and J 3 bases short, with 8 bases between. The germline V gene has CDR1 SGHTA and CDR2 FQGTGA. The CDR3 DNA follows: TGTGCCAGCAGCTTACTTAGGGGCTACGAGCAGTACTTC. Its protein product is CASSLLRGYEQYF. Drawing the rest from reference TRBV7-3 and TRBJ2-7, the complete variable domain is GAGVSQTPSNKVTEKGKYVELRCDPISGHTALYWYRQSLGQGPEFLIYFQGTGAADDSGLPNDRFFAVRPEGSVSTLKIQRTERGDSAVYLCASSLLRGYEQYFGPGTRLTVT.

Of note for this clone: Additional DNA sequences in this sample encode the identical CDR3. The chain has TRBV6-5 and TRBJ2-2; 7 bases are shared with TRBD1. The CDR3 has 14 residues. V was pared by 6 bases and J by 5 bases, with 6 bases of the junction left unmatched. Germline CDR1 MNHEY, CDR2 SVGAGI. The CDR3 spells CASSRQGWTGELFF. The DNA of the CDR3 is TGTGCCAGCAGCCGACAGGGTTGGACCGGGGAGCTGTTTTTT.

The V and J genes are TRBV7-5 and TRBJ2-3; the table gives TRBD1 as D, unverified against the DNA. TRBV7-5 is reported as a pseudogene. This CDR3 has 15 amino acids. This chain's CDR3 is CARPRTGGLPDTQYF. As DNA, the CDR3 is TGTGCCAGACCGCGGACAGGGGGCCTGCCAGATACGCAGTATTTT.

This chain joins TRBV29-1 and TRBJ2-7, with D uncertain. Germline CDR1 and CDR2: SQVTM and ANQGSEA. The CDR3 is made up of 12 amino acids. V was pared by 8 bases and J by 3 bases, with 14 bases between. CDR3 nucleotides: TGCAGCATTGCCCGTCACGGCTACGAGCAGTACTTC. It translates to CSIARHGYEQYF.